This T cell receptor (beta chain) was captured in a study of long-term antiretroviral therapy in people with HIV. The study's findings and limits: The study collected blood between about 2004 and 2017, possibly under older ART regimens. Repertoire composition at all time points was dominated by clones that had expanded before ART. For ART adherence, viral resistance and therapy changes, no data were available.

Assay version v3.0 of immunoSEQ was used, and it was run at survey level. TCRdb's copy holds only in-frame clones and misses some; the assay was immunoSEQ multiplex PCR. The table lists roughly 28,000 clones, roughly four fifths of them singletons. Post-ART PBMC samples numbered at least two per donor, and pre-ART ones at least one. With regard to this clone: Its cognate antigen is unknown.

The starting material was unsorted PBMCs, obtained 2.9 years after starting antiretroviral therapy. This sequence was found in a man in his fifties with HIV.

CDR3 protein: CASSFRDGAEAFF. The CDR3 nucleotides read TGTGCCAGCAGCTTCCGGGACGGCGCTGAAGCTTTCTTT. V and J are TRBV7-3 and TRBJ1-1; D perhaps matches TRBD1 (5 bases). V lost 3 bases and J lost 6, with 11 bases in between. The CDR3 totals 13 residues. Germline-derived CDR1 and CDR2 are SGHTA and FQGTGA.